This T cell receptor beta chain is from a study of shared clonotypes between healthy human individuals. Study-wide findings and caveats: When naive CD4 clonotypes were compared across a handful of donors, about 4.8% were shared.

As for this clone: The antigen remains undetermined.

TCRdb keeps only in-frame clones here, not all; method: immunoSEQ multiplex PCR. The sample has roughly 520,000 clones, about 96% seen once; the top ten hold about 0.067%. The CDR3 covers 15 residues. V lost 1 base to trimming and J lost 1 base, with 7 bases between them. The germline V gene has CDR1 SEHNR and CDR2 FQNEAQ (reference sequence). Sequenced material: naive CD4+ T cells sorted from blood. Subset defined: CD45RA+ positively selected. The TCR originated in a woman in her 30s in good health. This sequence joins TRBV7-9 and TRBJ2-2; D assignment may be TRBD1 or TRBD2 (5 bases each). CDR3: CASSLGGRNTGELFF. As DNA, the CDR3 is TGTGCCAGCAGCTTAGGGGGACGGAACACCGGGGAGCTGTTTTTT.